This T cell receptor beta chain was identified during a study of blood T cell repertoires in COVID-19. Germline lookup yields CDR1 SGHDT and CDR2 YYEEEE. The CDR3 runs to 17 residues. V dropped 4 bases and J dropped 8; count of bases not matched to a gene: 13. Data came from immunoSEQ multiplex PCR; TCRdb stores just in-frame clones and leaves some out. The sample lists approximately 190,000 clones; roughly 91% were seen once. Sequencing was carried out using peripheral blood. The TCR was taken from a man aged 40-49 years with active or convalescent COVID-19. The chain couples TRBV5-6 to TRBJ2-2, with TRBD2 matching over 11 bases. The CDR3 region is CASSPRGTSGLHGELFF. CDR3 in DNA: TGTGCCAGCAGCCCCCGTGGGACTAGCGGCCTACATGGGGAGCTGTTTTTT.